The entry below describes one TCR beta chain. The data were taken from a study of blood T cell repertoires in COVID-19. For the study at large: The study drew acute and convalescent COVID-19 samples from the United States, Italy and Spain.

This table comes from immunoSEQ multiplex PCR, and its TCRdb copy is limited to in-frame clones, with some not included. This sample has some 390,000 clones, with 80% to 90% found just once. There are 14 residues in the CDR3. Per the germline V gene, CDR1 is MGHRA and CDR2 is YSYEKL. Trimming removed 3 bases at V and 5 bases at J, with 13 bases between. Participants were placed into cohorts based on the clinical history they reported. The source is a man younger than 40 who had recovered from COVID-19. This chain joins TRBV4-1 and TRBJ1-2, with a possible D match to TRBD1 (5 bases). The sequenced sample was PBMCs or T cells enriched from blood (not recorded which). CDR3 nucleotides: TGCGCCAGCAGCCAGGAAACGGGACTGTATGGCTACACCTTC. Protein sequence: CASSQETGLYGYTF.